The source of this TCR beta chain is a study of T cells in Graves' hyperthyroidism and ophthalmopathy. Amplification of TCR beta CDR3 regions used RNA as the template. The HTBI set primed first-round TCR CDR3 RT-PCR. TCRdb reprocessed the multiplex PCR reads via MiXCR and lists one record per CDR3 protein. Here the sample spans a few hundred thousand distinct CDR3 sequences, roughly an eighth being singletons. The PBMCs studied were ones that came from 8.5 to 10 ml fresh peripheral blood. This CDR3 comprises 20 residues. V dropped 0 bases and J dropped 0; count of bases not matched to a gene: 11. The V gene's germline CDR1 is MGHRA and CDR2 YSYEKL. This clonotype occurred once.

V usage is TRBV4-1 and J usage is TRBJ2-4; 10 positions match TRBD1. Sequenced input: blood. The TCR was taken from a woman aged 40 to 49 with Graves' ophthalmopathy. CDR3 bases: TGCGCCAGCAGCCAAGAGACCCCCGGGACAGGGGCCCTAGCCAAAAACATTCAGTACTTC. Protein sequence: CASSQETPGTGALAKNIQYF.